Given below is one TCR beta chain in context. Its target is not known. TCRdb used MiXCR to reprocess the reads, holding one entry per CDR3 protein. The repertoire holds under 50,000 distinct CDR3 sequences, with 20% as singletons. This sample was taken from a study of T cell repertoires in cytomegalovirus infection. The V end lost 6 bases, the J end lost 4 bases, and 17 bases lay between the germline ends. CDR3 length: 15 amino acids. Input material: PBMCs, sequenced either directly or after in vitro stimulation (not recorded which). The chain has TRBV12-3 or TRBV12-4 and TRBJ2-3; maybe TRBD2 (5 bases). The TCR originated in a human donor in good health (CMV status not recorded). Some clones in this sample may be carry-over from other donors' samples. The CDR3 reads CASSLREAVADTQYF. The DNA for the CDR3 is TGTGCCAGCAGCCTGAGGGAAGCGGTAGCAGATACGCAGTATTTT.